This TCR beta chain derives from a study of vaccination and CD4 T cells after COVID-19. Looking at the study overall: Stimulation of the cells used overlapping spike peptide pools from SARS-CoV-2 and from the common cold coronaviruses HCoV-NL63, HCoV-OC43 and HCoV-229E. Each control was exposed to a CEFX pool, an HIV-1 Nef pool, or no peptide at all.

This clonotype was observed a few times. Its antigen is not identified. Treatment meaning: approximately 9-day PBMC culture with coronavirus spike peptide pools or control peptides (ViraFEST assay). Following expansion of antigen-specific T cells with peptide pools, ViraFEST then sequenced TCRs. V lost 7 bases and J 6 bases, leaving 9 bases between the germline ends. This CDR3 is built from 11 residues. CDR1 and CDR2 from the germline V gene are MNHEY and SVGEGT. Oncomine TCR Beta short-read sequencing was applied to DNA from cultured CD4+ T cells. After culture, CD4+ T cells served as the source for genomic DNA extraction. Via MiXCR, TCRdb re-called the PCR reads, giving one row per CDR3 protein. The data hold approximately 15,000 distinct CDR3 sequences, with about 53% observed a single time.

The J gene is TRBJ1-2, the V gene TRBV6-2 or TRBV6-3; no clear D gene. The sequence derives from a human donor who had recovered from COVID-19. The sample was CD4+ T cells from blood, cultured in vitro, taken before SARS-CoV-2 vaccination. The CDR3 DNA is TGTGCCAGCACCGACGGAGATGGCTACACCTTC. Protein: CASTDGDGYTF.